This T cell receptor beta chain is from a study of cytomegalovirus exposure and HLA in healthy donors. The germline CDR1 and CDR2 sequences are SEHNR and FQNEAQ (reference sequence). The CDR3 runs 14 residues. The V gene end was trimmed by 3 bases and the J gene end by 4 bases; junction bases not matched to a gene: 5. In the PCR, 60 Vbeta and 13 Jbeta primers were used. Sequenced by immunoSEQ multiplex PCR; TCRdb stores in-frame clones only, minus some. The sample consists of about 150,000 clones, 60% to 80% of them appearing once. Sequenced input: PBMCs. The origin of this receptor is a male donor in good health and CMV-seronegative. The chain carries TRBV7-9 and TRBJ2-7, with 8 bases aligning to TRBD1. Here the CDR3 reads CASSFQGAQYEQYF. DNA for the CDR3: TGTGCCAGCAGCTTTCAGGGGGCCCAATACGAGCAGTACTTC.